Below, 30 T cell receptor beta chains from the same sample are listed, as sequenced in a study of STAT5B mutations in CD4+ large granular lymphocyte leukemia. Data came from immunoSEQ multiplex PCR; TCRdb stores just in-frame clones and leaves some out. There are approximately 24,000 clones in the sample; approximately 79% occur only once, and 0.55% to 0.75% lies in the top ten. Specimen: CD4+ T cells from blood buffy coats. The receptor set was obtained from a human donor in good health.

This clone appeared a few times. The CDR3 nucleotides read TGTGCCAGTAGTGCTGACACTAGTTCGCAGCCCCAGCATTTT. Encoded protein: CASSADTSSQPQHF. The chain recombines TRBV19 with TRBJ1-5; no definite D call. Per germline, CDR1 LNHDA and CDR2 SQIVND (reference sequence). The CDR3 has 14 amino acids. Trimming removed 5 bases from V and 7 bases from J, with 15 bases in between.

This rearrangement joins TRBV5-1 to TRBJ2-5; D perhaps matches TRBD1 (7 bases). With 0 bases removed from V and 1 base from J, the gap between germline ends came to 10 bases. Per germline, CDR1 SGHRS and CDR2 YFSETQ. There are 15 residues in the CDR3. The CDR3 coding sequence is TGCGCCAGCAGCTTGGGGCAGGGGGGCCAAGAGACCCAGTACTTC. Translation: CASSLGQGGQETQYF.

The V gene is TRBV11-2, the J gene TRBJ1-2; 12 positions match TRBD1. The germline CDR1 and CDR2 sequences are SGHAT and FQNNGV. The CDR3 consists of 14 residues. The junction had 10 bases not matched to a gene; V was cut back by 4 bases and J by 13 bases. The CDR3 nucleotides are TGTGCCAGCAGCTCCGGGACAGGGGGCCCCAGGGGCACCTTC. Translated: CASSSGTGGPRGTF. Full variable domain (remainder filled in from reference TRBV11-2 and TRBJ1-2): EAGVAQSPRYKIIEKRQSVAFWCNPISGHATLYWYQQILGQGPKLLIQFQNNGVVDDSQLPKDRFSAERLKGVDSTLKIQPAKLEDSAVYLCASSSGTGGPRGTFGSGTRLTVV.

V and J are TRBV7-3 and TRBJ2-3; 8 bases agree with TRBD2. CDR1 and CDR2 (germline): SGHTA, FQGTGA. The CDR3 runs 17 residues. The V segment lost 0 bases and the J segment 0 bases; nucleotides outside the gene matches: 5. CDR3 region: CASSLTLLAGSTDTQYF. CDR3 in DNA: TGTGCCAGCAGCTTAACGCTCCTAGCGGGTAGCACAGATACGCAGTATTTT.

This clone was counted a few times. The chain is built from TRBV5-1 and TRBJ1-6; no reliable D call. This CDR3 is 15 amino acids long. Trimming took off 6 bases at V and 7 bases at J, with 17 bases between the two ends. CDR1 and CDR2 (germline): SGHRS, YFSETQ. This CDR3 reads CASKPSGVLNSPLHF. CDR3 DNA sequence: TGCGCCAGCAAACCCTCCGGGGTGTTAAATTCACCCCTCCACTTT.

This chain links TRBV27 with TRBJ2-6; D perhaps matches TRBD2 (6 bases). The germline V gene encodes CDR1 MNHEY and CDR2 SMNVEV (reference sequence). The V and J ends lost 7 bases and 1 base respectively, with 8 bases between them. This CDR3 is built from 14 residues. CDR3 DNA sequence: TGTGCCAGCAAGGGAGGTTCTGGGGCCAACGTCCTGACTTTC. This sequence encodes CASKGGSGANVLTF.

Here the CDR3 DNA reads TGCGCCAGCAGCTCGGGGGACATCATAGCGGGGGAGCAGTACTTC. Translation: CASSSGDIIAGEQYF. J is TRBJ2-7 and V is TRBV5-1; TRBD2 aligns across 8 bases. This CDR3 spans 15 amino acids. Trimming cost V 3 bases and J 7 bases; bases outside gene matches: 12. The germline CDR1 and CDR2 sequences are SGHRS and YFSETQ. Based on the CDR3 plus reference TRBV5-1 and TRBJ2-7, the full variable domain is KAGVTQTPRYLIKTRGQQVTLSCSPISGHRSVSWYQQTPGQGLQFLFEYFSETQRNKGNFPGRFSGRQFSNSRSEMNVSTLELGDSALYLCASSSGDIIAGEQYFGPGTRLTVT.

V gene TRBV4-2 combines with J gene TRBJ2-6; D is ambiguous. V dropped 0 bases and J dropped 0 bases, with 9 bases sitting between them. In germline, CDR1 is LGHNA, CDR2 YNFKEQ. The CDR3 totals 17 residues. CDR3 coding DNA: TGTGCCAGCAGCCAAGAAATGACGAGCTCTGGGGCCAACGTCCTGACTTTC. Translating gives CASSQEMTSSGANVLTF.

The chain carries TRBV27 and TRBJ2-7; D gene unclear. Between the trimmed V and J ends, which lost 6 bases and 3 bases, there was a span of 27 bases. Germline CDR1 MNHEY, CDR2 SMNVEV (reference sequence). The CDR3 is made up of 18 amino acids. CDR3 sequence reads: CASSPLLRWGMKDYEQYF. In nucleotides, the CDR3 is TGTGCCAGCAGCCCCCTTCTCCGGTGGGGTATGAAGGACTACGAGCAGTACTTC.

The CDR3 region is CASSALQGTQPQHF. CDR3 nucleotide sequence: TGTGCCAGCTCAGCCTTACAGGGAACTCAGCCCCAGCATTTT. The chain links TRBV18 to TRBJ1-5, with D perhaps matching TRBD1 (6 bases). Trimming stripped 5 bases from V and 6 bases from J, with 14 bases between. Per the germline V gene, CDR1 is KGHSH and CDR2 is LQKENI. The length of the CDR3 is 14 residues.

The CDR3 protein is CASRVDRVAPGAFF. CDR3 DNA: TGTGCCAGCAGGGTGGACAGAGTGGCACCTGGAGCTTTCTTT. The V call is TRBV28, the J call TRBJ1-1, with D possibly matching TRBD1 (6 bases). Trimming stripped 6 bases from V and 10 bases from J, with 21 bases between. CDR3 length: 14 residues. Per germline, CDR1 MDHEN and CDR2 SYDVKM.

J is TRBJ1-2 and V is TRBV28, with a possible D match to TRBD1 (5 bases). Trimming shortened V by 5 bases and J by 4 bases, and 17 bases separated the two germline ends. Germline V gene data show CDR1 as MDHEN and CDR2 as SYDVKM. The CDR3 runs 15 residues. The CDR3 DNA follows: TGTGCCAGCAGTCCCAACAGTCGGGGCCTCTATGGCTACACCTTC. Protein product: CASSPNSRGLYGYTF.

V gene TRBV7-2 combines with J gene TRBJ2-6, with D perhaps matching TRBD2 (7 bases). V shed 3 bases and J shed 4 bases, with 13 bases lying between them. The CDR3 totals 16 residues. Per germline, CDR1 SGHTA and CDR2 FQGNSA. The CDR3 coding sequence is TGTGCCAGCAGCTTGGGGGGGGCCGCAGGGGCCAACGTCCTGACTTTC. Its protein is CASSLGGAAGANVLTF. Filled out from reference TRBV7-2 and TRBJ2-6, the complete variable domain reads GAGVSQSPSNKVTEKGKDVELRCDPISGHTALYWYRQSLGQGLEFLIYFQGNSAPDKSGLPSDRFSAERTGGSVSTLTIQRTQQEDSAVYLCASSLGGAAGANVLTFGAGSRLTVL.

The rearrangement links TRBV2 to TRBJ2-1; D is uncertain. Trimming took 8 bases from V and 9 from J, leaving 8 bases between them. The CDR3 is made up of 10 amino acids. Germline V gives CDR1 SNHLY, CDR2 FYNNEI. CDR3 nucleotide sequence: TGTGCCAGCGATAATGGTGAGCAGTTCTTC. Translation gives CASDNGEQFF.

The V and J genes are TRBV7-8 and TRBJ1-1; D is uncertain. Trimming removed 2 bases from V and 1 base from J, with 5 bases in between. Germline CDR1 reads SGHVS; CDR2 reads FQNEAQ. This CDR3 has 13 amino acids. The CDR3 spells CASSLRQNTEAFF. The CDR3, as DNA: TGTGCCAGCAGCTTACGGCAGAACACTGAAGCTTTCTTT.

This chain connects TRBV5-1 to TRBJ1-2; 7 nucleotides line up with TRBD1. Per the germline V gene, CDR1 is SGHRS and CDR2 is YFSETQ. The V and J ends lost 2 bases and 0 bases, in that order; junction bases with no gene match: 4. This CDR3 has 15 residues. The CDR3 DNA reads TGCGCCAGCAGCTTCGACAGGGTGGCTAACTATGGCTACACCTTC. Its translation is CASSFDRVANYGYTF.

This clone has more than one count but fewer than ten. The chain is built from TRBV20-1 and TRBJ1-4; weak D call: TRBD1 (6 bases). CDR3 length: 11 residues. Germline V gives CDR1 DFQATT, CDR2 SNEGSKA (reference sequence). V lost 7 bases to trimming and J lost 10 bases, with 13 bases between them. CDR3 loop: CSVFRGGKLFF. DNA for the CDR3: TGCAGTGTATTCAGGGGAGGAAAACTGTTTTTT.

V usage is TRBV7-9 and J usage is TRBJ1-1; possible D gene TRBD1, 6 bases. Germline-derived CDR1 and CDR2 are SEHNR and FQNEAQ (reference sequence). This CDR3 comprises 15 residues. V shed 1 base and J shed 4 bases, with 13 bases lying between them. The CDR3 reads CASSLGGGGFTEAFF. CDR3 nucleotides: TGTGCCAGCAGCTTAGGGGGAGGGGGGTTCACTGAAGCTTTCTTT.

This clone was observed a few times. This same CDR3 is encoded by further DNA sequences in the sample. The chain joins TRBV7-2 to TRBJ2-2, with 8 nucleotides matching TRBD1. J lost 12 bases, V lost 5 bases, and 17 bases had no gene match. There are 16 residues in the CDR3. Looked up from germline, CDR1 is SGHTA and CDR2 is FQGNSA. The CDR3 loop reads CASSPRVGTGRPKLFF. Here the CDR3 DNA reads TGTGCCAGCAGCCCACGGGTAGGGACAGGAAGGCCGAAGCTGTTTTTT.

The rearrangement joins TRBV7-9 to TRBJ2-1; 10 bases fit TRBD2. The CDR3 sequence is 16 residues long. Trimming removed 4 bases from V and 5 bases from J; junction bases left unmatched: 8. Germline CDR1 is SEHNR and CDR2 is FQNEAQ (reference sequence). The CDR3 loop is CASSSQAGGPHNEQFF. The CDR3 nucleotides read TGTGCCAGCAGCTCACAAGCGGGGGGGCCTCACAATGAGCAGTTCTTC.

V gene TRBV9 combines with J gene TRBJ1-2; D remains unclear. This CDR3 has 15 residues. V lost 4 bases and J 4 bases, leaving 17 bases between the germline ends. Looked up from germline, CDR1 is SGDLS and CDR2 is YYNGEE. CDR3: CASSPHIVRGYGYTF. CDR3 nucleotide sequence: TGTGCCAGCAGCCCCCATATCGTTCGCGGCTATGGCTACACCTTC.

This clone was counted once. J is TRBJ1-4 and V is TRBV15; 9 positions agree with TRBD1. J was trimmed by 3 bases and V by 5 bases; bases with no gene match: 4. CDR1 and CDR2 from the germline V gene are LNHNV and YYDKDF (reference sequence). The CDR3 has 15 residues. The CDR3 DNA sequence: TGTGCCACCAGCCCTCGACAGGGGGCTAATGAAAAACTGTTTTTT. Translated: CATSPRQGANEKLFF. The full variable domain, in which reference TRBV15 and TRBJ1-4 provide the parts outside the CDR3, is DAMVIQNPRYQVTQFGKPVTLSCSQTLNHNVMYWYQQKSSQAPKLLFHYYDKDFNNEADTPDNFQSRRPNTSFCFLDIRSPGLGDTAMYLCATSPRQGANEKLFFGSGTQLSVL.

The chain recombines TRBV19 with TRBJ2-3, with TRBD2 matching over 7 bases. After removal of 7 bases from V and 6 bases from J, the junction contained 10 bases not matched to a gene. The germline V gene encodes CDR1 LNHDA and CDR2 SQIVND (reference sequence). The CDR3 sequence is 14 residues long. Here the CDR3 DNA reads TGTGCCAGTAACAAAGCGGGGTGGACGGATACGCAGTATTTT. It translates to CASNKAGWTDTQYF. Full variable domain (missing parts from reference TRBV19 and TRBJ2-3): DGGITQSPKYLFRKEGQNVTLSCEQNLNHDAMYWYRQDPGQGLRLIYYSQIVNDFQKGDIAEGYSVSREKKESFPLTVTSAQKNPTAFYLCASNKAGWTDTQYFGPGTRLTVL.

V is TRBV18 and J is TRBJ1-4; D uncertain. CDR3 length equals 13 residues. V was pared by 4 bases and J by 5 bases, with 8 bases between. Germline loops: CDR1 KGHSH, CDR2 LQKENI. The CDR3 DNA is TGTGCCAGCTCACAACTGAGAAATGAAAAACTGTTTTTT. As protein: CASSQLRNEKLFF.

V usage is TRBV5-6 and J usage is TRBJ1-1; possibly TRBD1 for D (6 bases). CDR1 and CDR2 from the germline V gene are SGHDT and YYEEEE. Between the trimmed V and J ends, which lost 3 bases and 5 bases, there was a span of 14 bases. The CDR3 has 14 amino acids. The CDR3 region has the DNA TGTGCCAGCAGCTCAGGGACATTTGGGACTGAAGCTTTCTTT. Its translation is CASSSGTFGTEAFF.

The rearrangement uses TRBV7-2 and TRBJ1-6; TRBD1 might be the D (6 bases). This CDR3 is built from 13 residues. V was shortened by 5 bases and J by 6 bases, with 8 bases between the two germline ends. Germline V gene sequence: CDR1 SGHTA, CDR2 FQGNSA. The CDR3 DNA sequence: TGTGCCAGCAGCCGACAGGTTAATTCACCCCTCCACTTT. It codes for CASSRQVNSPLHF.

The chain combines TRBV30 with TRBJ2-3, with no clear D. The CDR3 is 13 residues long. The V end lost 2 bases, the J end lost 7 bases, and 13 bases lay between the germline ends. CDR1 and CDR2 (germline): GTSNPN, SVGIG (reference sequence). In DNA form, the CDR3 reads TGTGCCTGGAGTTCGGGTCTGACCAATACGCAGTATTTT. Protein sequence: CAWSSGLTNTQYF.

The J gene is TRBJ1-4, the V gene TRBV7-2; 8 positions agree with TRBD1. After removal of 10 bases from V and 8 bases from J, the junction contained 9 bases not matched to a gene. Germline V gene lookup returns CDR1 SGHTA and CDR2 FQGNSA. The CDR3 extends over 13 amino acids. The CDR3 loop is CATGDRGREKLFF. The CDR3 region has the DNA TGTGCCACGGGCGACAGGGGAAGGGAAAAACTGTTTTTT.

The rearrangement links TRBV4-3 to TRBJ1-4; D gene ambiguous. The CDR3 consists of 13 residues. Looked up from germline, CDR1 is LGHNA and CDR2 is YSLEER. With 1 base removed from V and 5 bases from J, the gap between germline ends came to 5 bases. CDR3 bases: TGCGCCAGCAGCCAAGTGAGAAATGAAAAACTGTTTTTT. It codes for CASSQVRNEKLFF.

This clone has more than one count but fewer than ten. The J gene is TRBJ1-1, the V gene TRBV28; TRBD1 is a possible D gene (5 bases). Germline V gives CDR1 MDHEN, CDR2 SYDVKM. The V and J ends lost 2 bases and 6 bases respectively, with 10 bases between them. This CDR3 spans 13 amino acids. CDR3 bases: TGTGCCAGCAGTTTAATCCAGGGTCCTGAAGCTTTCTTT. Protein sequence: CASSLIQGPEAFF.